These 20 T cell receptor beta chains share one sample of origin, sequenced in a study of shared clonotypes between healthy human individuals. The assay was immunoSEQ multiplex PCR, and TCRdb's table has in-frame clones only and misses some. This sample has about 2,500,000 clones, with around nine tenths found just once. Input material: naive CD4+ T cells sorted from blood. Indicated subset: CD45RA+ positively selected. The source is a man between 18 and 35 years old in good health.

This chain joins TRBV30 and TRBJ2-7; TRBD1 is a possible D gene (6 bases). Per germline, CDR1 GTSNPN and CDR2 SVGIG (reference sequence). V lost 3 bases and J 1 base, leaving 16 bases between the germline ends. There are 15 residues in the CDR3. For the CDR3, the DNA is TGTGCCTGGAGGGCCGGAGGAACAGGGTCCTACGAGCAGTACTTC. This translates into CAWRAGGTGSYEQYF.

This chain uses TRBV6-4 with TRBJ1-1; D ambiguous. The germline V gene encodes CDR1 MRHNA and CDR2 SNTAGT. Trimming shortened V by 5 bases and J by 1 base, and 14 bases separated the two germline ends. The CDR3 length is 15 residues. This CDR3 is CASSIDYSPNTEAFF. DNA for the CDR3: TGTGCCAGCAGTATAGATTATTCACCGAACACTGAAGCTTTCTTT.

The V and J genes are TRBV6-6 and TRBJ2-2; 8 nucleotides line up with TRBD2. The CDR3 loop spans 16 amino acids. V lost 6 bases and J lost 7; bases outside the gene matches: 13. Germline CDR1 MNHNY, CDR2 SVGAGI (reference sequence). CDR3 protein: CASSPINGRGVGELFF. The DNA of the CDR3 is TGTGCCAGCAGCCCCATAAACGGGAGGGGAGTCGGGGAGCTGTTTTTT.

This clone appeared a single time. The chain has TRBV4-3 and TRBJ2-1, with 7 bases aligning to TRBD2. The germline CDR1 and CDR2 sequences are LGHNA and YSLEER. This CDR3 contains 15 residues. The V segment lost 3 bases and the J segment 8 bases; nucleotides outside the gene matches: 10. DNA for the CDR3: TGCGCCAGCAGCCAGACGTCGGGAGGCCGGGATGAGCAGTTCTTC. This encodes CASSQTSGGRDEQFF.

This clone appeared once. The sample has other DNA sequences that encode this CDR3 too. The V call is TRBV7-9, the J call TRBJ1-5, with a weak D call TRBD1 (5 bases). The CDR3 covers 15 residues. The germline V gene encodes CDR1 SEHNR and CDR2 FQNEAQ (reference sequence). Trimming took 1 base from V and 4 from J, leaving 11 bases between them. The CDR3: CASSLESGGNQPQHF. In DNA form, the CDR3 reads TGTGCCAGCAGCTTAGAATCGGGGGGTAATCAGCCCCAGCATTTT.

CDR3 DNA sequence: TGTGCCAGTAGTATGGCCCCGACTCAGAGCTCTGGAAACACCATATATTTT. Translation gives CASSMAPTQSSGNTIYF. V gene TRBV19 combines with J gene TRBJ1-3, with D hard to call. The V gene's germline CDR1 is LNHDA and CDR2 SQIVND (reference sequence). There are 17 residues in the CDR3. The germline V and J ends were trimmed by 3 bases and 0 bases, with 15 bases remaining between them.

This clone showed up just once. The chain carries TRBV5-1 and TRBJ2-1, with TRBD1 matching over 7 bases. V lost 0 bases and J lost 3; bases outside the gene matches: 3. The germline V gene encodes CDR1 SGHRS and CDR2 YFSETQ. The CDR3 totals 15 residues. CDR3 DNA sequence: TGCGCCAGCAGCTTGGGCCCAGGGGGCTACAATGAGCAGTTCTTC. This translates into CASSLGPGGYNEQFF.

Worth noting for this clone: Compared with germline, one end of the junction differs, possibly owing to a read error. The V call is TRBV10-3, the J call TRBJ2-7; TRBD2 agrees at 8 bases. The germline V gene has CDR1 ENHRY and CDR2 SYGVKD. The CDR3 contains 14 residues. CDR3 in amino acids: CAIGERGSTYEQYF. The CDR3 DNA reads as TGTGCCATCGGTGAGCGGGGGTCCACTTACGAGCAGTACTTC.

V usage is TRBV7-2 and J usage is TRBJ2-2; no clear D gene. The CDR3 covers 13 residues. Looked up from germline, CDR1 is SGHTA and CDR2 is FQGNSA. V lost 4 bases to trimming and J lost 9 bases, with 12 bases between them. The CDR3 sequence: CASSSLTGRELFF. In DNA form, the CDR3 reads TGTGCCAGCAGCTCTTTGACCGGTAGGGAGCTGTTTTTT.

In regard to this clone: Within the sample, other DNA sequences also encode this same CDR3. The CDR3 region is CASSLSTEAFF. The CDR3 bases are TGTGCCAGCAGCCTGTCCACTGAAGCTTTCTTT. V and J are TRBV7-9 and TRBJ1-1; D is unresolved. This CDR3 contains 11 residues. Germline CDR1 SEHNR, CDR2 FQNEAQ (reference sequence). The V gene lost 5 bases and the J gene lost 4 bases, with 5 bases spanning the gap.

J is TRBJ1-4 and V is TRBV7-8; maybe TRBD1 (5 bases). Germline CDR1 reads SGHVS; CDR2 reads FQNEAQ. The CDR3 sequence is 14 residues long. V was trimmed by 3 bases and J by 5 bases, leaving 10 bases between them. CDR3 amino acids: CASSFTGLNEKLFF. DNA for the CDR3: TGTGCCAGCAGCTTCACGGGACTCAATGAAAAACTGTTTTTT.

V gene TRBV19 combines with J gene TRBJ1-1; unclear D gene. In germline, CDR1 is LNHDA, CDR2 SQIVND (reference sequence). The CDR3 spans 14 residues. V shed 0 bases and J shed 4 bases, with 9 bases lying between them. CDR3 in DNA: TGTGCCAGTAGTATAGACGAGGTACGCACTGAAGCTTTCTTT. Its protein is CASSIDEVRTEAFF.

The chain uses TRBV5-1 and TRBJ2-3; 7 bases match TRBD1. CDR1 and CDR2 from the germline V gene are SGHRS and YFSETQ. This CDR3 is 15 amino acids long. Trimming cost V 2 bases and J 4 bases; bases outside gene matches: 7. The DNA for the CDR3 is TGCGCCAGCAGCTTAACCGGGACAGCCGCAGATACGCAGTATTTT. As protein: CASSLTGTAADTQYF.

The rearrangement links TRBV7-2 to TRBJ1-3; D is unclear. This CDR3 is built from 14 residues. The germline gives CDR1 SGHTA, CDR2 FQGNSA. The V end was cut by 6 bases, the J end by 8 bases, with 17 bases between. The CDR3 loop reads CASRPTGGKDTIYF. CDR3 sequence (DNA): TGTGCCAGCAGACCAACGGGAGGCAAAGACACCATATATTTT. Looking up the rest from reference TRBV7-2 and TRBJ1-3 gives the full variable domain: GAGVSQSPSNKVTEKGKDVELRCDPISGHTALYWYRQSLGQGLEFLIYFQGNSAPDKSGLPSDRFSAERTGGSVSTLTIQRTQQEDSAVYLCASRPTGGKDTIYFGEGSWLTVV.

The chain uses TRBV4-3 and TRBJ2-7, with 7 nucleotides matching TRBD2. This CDR3 has 15 residues. Germline V CDR1 and CDR2: LGHNA, YSLEER. V dropped 0 bases and J dropped 3; count of bases not matched to a gene: 5. The CDR3 DNA sequence: TGCGCCAGCAGCCAAGAGCGGGAGCCCCTCTACGAGCAGTACTTC. Translation gives CASSQEREPLYEQYF.

This rearrangement joins TRBV6-1 to TRBJ2-3; D ambiguous. Trimming took off 6 bases at V and 8 bases at J, with 15 bases between the two ends. Germline V lookup: CDR1 MNHNS, CDR2 SASEGT. This CDR3 is 13 amino acids long. CDR3 in DNA: TGTGCCAGCAGGACCCCTGGCGAAGGTACGCAGTATTTT. Amino acid sequence: CASRTPGEGTQYF.

The chain employs TRBV11-3 and TRBJ2-1; the match to TRBD2 covers 7 bases. CDR3 length: 13 residues. With 4 bases clipped from V and 4 bases from J, the junction kept 1 base outside the gene matches. Germline CDR1 and CDR2: SGHNT and YENEEA. CDR3 sequence (DNA): TGTGCCAGCAGCTCAGCGGGATACAATGAGCAGTTCTTC. Protein product: CASSSAGYNEQFF.

The chain carries TRBV5-1 and TRBJ1-2; D perhaps matches TRBD1 (5 bases). Germline values: CDR1 SGHRS, CDR2 YFSETQ. CDR3 length: 15 residues. Deletions cut 0 bases from V and 4 bases from J, with 13 bases between. The CDR3 DNA reads as TGCGCCAGCAGCTTGGAGGGCAGGGTGGGCTATGGCTACACCTTC. Translating it yields CASSLEGRVGYGYTF. The full variable domain, in which reference TRBV5-1 and TRBJ1-2 provide the parts outside the CDR3, is KAGVTQTPRYLIKTRGQQVTLSCSPISGHRSVSWYQQTPGQGLQFLFEYFSETQRNKGNFPGRFSGRQFSNSRSEMNVSTLELGDSALYLCASSLEGRVGYGYTFGSGTRLTVV.

This sequence joins TRBV6-5 and TRBJ1-1, with D perhaps TRBD1 (5 bases). Between the trimmed V and J ends, which lost 6 bases and 1 base, there was a span of 12 bases. The CDR3 covers 14 residues. In germline, CDR1 is MNHEY, CDR2 SVGAGI. The CDR3 DNA sequence: TGTGCCAGCAGAACCCAGGGTTGGAACACTGAAGCTTTCTTT. This translates into CASRTQGWNTEAFF.

This chain connects TRBV7-9 to TRBJ2-5; tentatively, D is TRBD1 or TRBD2 (5 bases each). V was pared by 5 bases and J by 5 bases, with 15 bases between. This CDR3 contains 14 residues. Germline lookup yields CDR1 SEHNR and CDR2 FQNEAQ (reference sequence). CDR3: CASSPEQGGETQYF. CDR3 in DNA: TGTGCCAGCAGCCCGGAGCAGGGCGGGGAGACCCAGTACTTC.